The clone carrying this TCR beta chain was detected only a few times. Its antigen is unidentified. Given a much more abundant clone one base away, this may be a read error. Because it lacks the conserved phenylalanine or tryptophan at the end, this CDR3 is likely a read error. Across 18 months, stable Graves' hyperthyroidism was marked by no progression to ophthalmopathy. Uncontrolled infection, other autoimmune disease, pregnancy or lactation barred patients from enrollment. CDR3 length: 18 amino acids. Germline trimming cut 3 bases from V and 6 bases from J; bases unmatched to any gene: 19. Germline V gene lookup returns CDR1 LGHDT and CDR2 YNNKEL (reference sequence). These data are taken from a study of T cells in Graves' hyperthyroidism and ophthalmopathy. Across the study: Pretreatment peripheral blood was obtained at initial diagnosis. General study points: Most thyroid-expanded clonotypes above 0.001 were also found in blood.

From RNA transcripts, TCR beta CDR3 regions were amplified. First-round RT-PCR of the TCR CDR3 relied on the HTBI primer set. TCRdb reprocessed the multiplex PCR reads with MiXCR, giving one entry per CDR3 protein. The table has around 350,000 distinct CDR3 sequences, approximately 13% seen once; the top ten hold around a tenth. The receptor was derived from a woman aged 18-35 years with Graves' hyperthyroidism. The rearrangement uses TRBV3-1 and TRBJ1-1; 7 nucleotides match TRBD1. The sequencing sample was made of blood. DNA of the CDR3: TGTGCCAGCAGCCATGTAAGGAGAGGGGGCTACAGGTTGGCTGAAGCTTTCTCT. Protein product: CASSHVRRGGYRLAEAFS.